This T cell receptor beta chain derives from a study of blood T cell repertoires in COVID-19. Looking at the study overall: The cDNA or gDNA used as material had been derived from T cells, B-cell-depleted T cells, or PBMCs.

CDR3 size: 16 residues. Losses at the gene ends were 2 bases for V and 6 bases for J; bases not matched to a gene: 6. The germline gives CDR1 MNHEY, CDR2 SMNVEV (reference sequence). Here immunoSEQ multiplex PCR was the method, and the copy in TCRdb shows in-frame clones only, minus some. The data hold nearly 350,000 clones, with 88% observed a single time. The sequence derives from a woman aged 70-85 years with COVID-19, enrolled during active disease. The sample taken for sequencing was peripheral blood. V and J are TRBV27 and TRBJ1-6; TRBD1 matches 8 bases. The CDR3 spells CASSLGQGAPNSPLHF. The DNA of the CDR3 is TGTGCCAGCAGTTTAGGGCAGGGGGCGCCTAATTCACCCCTCCACTTT.